This T cell receptor beta chain was identified during a study of blood T cell repertoires in COVID-19. Overall study context: COVID-19 samples collected from the United States, Italy and Spain covered acute and convalescent phases.

The CDR3 totals 14 residues. Trimming took 5 bases from V and 2 from J; bases not matched to a gene: 5. Germline CDR1 and CDR2: SNHLY and FYNNEI. Sequencing used immunoSEQ multiplex PCR; TCRdb keeps in-frame clones, though not all of them. The sample lists about 220,000 clones; 80% to 85% were seen once. The sequenced material came from peripheral blood. J is TRBJ2-7 and V is TRBV2, with 8 bases that match TRBD2. This clonotype originated in a woman aged 70-85 years with COVID-19, enrolled during active disease. Written as DNA, the CDR3 is TGTGCCAGCAGTTCCGGGAGGGTTGCCTACGAGCAGTACTTC. Translated: CASSSGRVAYEQYF. The whole variable domain, filled in from reference TRBV2 and TRBJ2-7, reads EPEVTQTPSHQVTQMGQEVILRCVPISNHLYFYWYRQILGQKVEFLVSFYNNEISEKSEIFDDQFSVERPDGSNFTLKIRSTKLEDSAMYFCASSSGRVAYEQYFGPGTRLTVT.